This T cell receptor (beta chain) was sequenced for a study of CD8 T cells in ankylosing spondylitis. Notes on the study in general: Past research had described some motif variants in reactive arthritis synovial fluid and blood. As reported, disease-linked clones showed significant enrichment in matched ankylosing spondylitis synovial fluid.

TCR beta libraries were made by quantitative 5'-RACE with molecular barcodes. TCRdb reprocessed the 5' RACE reads with MiXCR, giving one entry per CDR3 protein. The data hold 45,000 to 60,000 distinct CDR3 sequences, with 6.5% to 9% observed a single time. Remarks on this clonotype: Its cognate antigen is unknown.

Input material: blood, either unsorted or a sorted T cell fraction (not recorded which). This sequence was found in a female donor with ankylosing spondylitis or in good health (not recorded which).

The CDR3 loop reads CASSYYRGPARILTEAFF. As DNA, the CDR3 is TGTGCCAGCAGTTACTATAGGGGCCCCGCGAGGATCTTAACTGAAGCTTTCTTT. V and J are TRBV6-5 and TRBJ1-1, with D possibly matching TRBD1 (5 bases). The V gene lost 1 base and the J gene lost 5 bases, with 23 bases spanning the gap. The CDR3 loop spans 18 amino acids. CDR1 is MNHEY and CDR2 is SVGAGI in the germline V gene.